The entry below gives a single T cell receptor beta chain sequence along with its context. Trimming took 6 bases from V and 2 from J, leaving 8 bases between them. The CDR3 runs to 12 residues. Germline V CDR1 and CDR2: MGHDK, SYGVNS. Generated by immunoSEQ multiplex PCR, the TCRdb table keeps only in-frame clones and is missing some. This sample has approximately 100,000 clones; approximately 84% occur once, and the top ten carry about 38%. The entry originates in a study of control samples from healthy donors and cancer patients. The chain uses TRBV25-1 and TRBJ2-7; D may be TRBD1 (5 bases). The source material was PBMCs. The clonotype was recovered from a man in his 70s with lung cancer. Written as DNA, the CDR3 is TGTGCCAGCAGGACAGATCCCTACGAGCAGTACTTC. It yields the protein CASRTDPYEQYF.